The 6 T cell receptor beta chains listed next were all sequenced from one sample in a study of blood T cell repertoires in COVID-19. This table comes from immunoSEQ multiplex PCR, and its TCRdb copy is limited to in-frame clones, with some not included. The sample records nearly 50,000 clones, under 85% being singletons. The specimen was peripheral blood. The receptors were sampled from a human donor in a cohort sampled during active COVID-19.

By share, this clone ranks as medium-sized. V usage is TRBV28 and J usage is TRBJ1-2; TRBD1 matches at 7 bases. CDR3 length: 17 residues. With 1 base clipped from V and 7 bases from J, the junction kept 15 bases outside the gene matches. CDR1 and CDR2 (germline): MDHEN, SYDVKM. The CDR3 reads CASSLLAPVRGLGGYTF. CDR3 nucleotides: TGTGCCAGCAGTTTATTAGCCCCAGTTAGGGGGCTGGGTGGCTACACCTTC.

The chain uses TRBV30 and TRBJ2-3; 7 bases align to TRBD1. The CDR3 extends over 13 amino acids. Trimming cost V 8 bases and J 6 bases; bases outside gene matches: 11. Germline values: CDR1 GTSNPN, CDR2 SVGIG (reference sequence). The CDR3 nucleotides read TGTGCCAGCGACAGGGATTTAGCGGATACGCAGTATTTT. This sequence encodes CASDRDLADTQYF.

The V and J genes are TRBV5-1 and TRBJ2-1; 14 nucleotides match TRBD2. CDR1 and CDR2 (germline): SGHRS, YFSETQ. V dropped 0 bases and J dropped 8; count of bases not matched to a gene: 7. There are 17 residues in the CDR3. The CDR3 protein is CASSLGLGTSGSHEQFF. For the CDR3, the DNA is TGCGCCAGCAGCTTGGGTCTAGGGACTAGCGGGAGCCATGAGCAGTTCTTC.

This clone is a singleton in its sample. The chain couples TRBV10-3 to TRBJ2-2; possible D gene TRBD2, 6 bases. The V end was cut by 7 bases, the J end by 4 bases, with 16 bases between. CDR1 is ENHRY and CDR2 is SYGVKD in the germline V gene. CDR3 length equals 15 residues. CDR3 in amino acids: CAITPGDPGTGELFF. The CDR3 nucleotides read TGTGCCATCACCCCGGGAGACCCAGGCACCGGGGAGCTGTTTTTT.

The chain joins TRBV5-1 to TRBJ2-3; weak D call: TRBD1 (7 bases). Germline CDR1 is SGHRS and CDR2 is YFSETQ. The CDR3 is 15 amino acids. V shed 4 bases and J shed 0 bases, with 12 bases lying between them. Here the CDR3 DNA reads TGCGCCAGCAGCGCGGGACAGTTTAGCACAGATACGCAGTATTTT. Residues: CASSAGQFSTDTQYF.

V usage is TRBV6-1 and J usage is TRBJ1-2, with D unresolved. This CDR3 has 13 amino acids. Germline V lookup: CDR1 MNHNS, CDR2 SASEGT. Trimming stripped 2 bases from V and 4 bases from J, with 8 bases between. The CDR3 loop is CASSEIGSYGYTF. The DNA of the CDR3 is TGTGCCAGCAGTGAAATCGGGAGCTATGGCTACACCTTC.